One sample yielded the 14 T cell receptor beta chains listed below, sequenced in a study of glioma-infiltrating T cells. The iRepertoire nested amplicon-rescue multiplex PCR amplified TCR alpha and beta CDR3s from RNA. TCRdb re-called the multiplex PCR reads with MiXCR, one entry per CDR3 protein. The repertoire includes roughly 120,000 distinct CDR3 sequences, 20% to 25% of them detected once, and about 16% sits in the top ten. The sequencing input was glioma tissue, nonneoplastic brain tissue, or PBMCs (not recorded which). These receptors were obtained from a human donor with low-grade glioma or glioblastoma, undergoing nonglioma brain surgery, or in good health (not recorded which).

This clonotype was observed at least ten times. V and J are TRBV14 and TRBJ2-1, with D possibly being TRBD1 (5 bases). The CDR3 contains 15 residues. The ends were cut back, 0 bases at V and 7 bases at J, with 13 bases in the middle. CDR1 is SGHDN, CDR2 FVKESK, per germline. CDR3 sequence: CASSQDLGRVNEQFF. The CDR3 DNA reads as TGTGCCAGCAGCCAAGATCTCGGCAGGGTGAATGAGCAGTTCTTC. The variable domain in full, with the rest retrieved from reference TRBV14 and TRBJ2-1, is EAGVTQFPSHSVIEKGQTVTLRCDPISGHDNLYWYRRVMGKEIKFLLHFVKESKQDESGMPNNRFLAERTGGTYSTLKVQPAELEDSGVYFCASSQDLGRVNEQFFGPGTRLTVL.

This clonotype was counted at least ten times. The chain recombines TRBV11-3 with TRBJ1-1; D remains ambiguous. Trimming cost V 8 bases and J 1 base, with 11 bases left between them. Looked up from germline, CDR1 is SGHNT and CDR2 is YENEEA. The CDR3 contains 13 residues. In nucleotides, the CDR3 is TGTGCCAGCGGGTTCGGAACGAACACTGAAGCTTTCTTT. Its translation: CASGFGTNTEAFF.

This clonotype was counted a few times. The V gene is TRBV5-4, the J gene TRBJ2-5, with 8 bases fitting TRBD1. CDR3 length: 14 residues. Germline V lookup: CDR1 SGHNT, CDR2 YYREEE (reference sequence). Trimming at V came to 10 bases and at J to 4 bases, leaving 12 bases not matched to a gene. The CDR3 bases are TGTGCCGTGTTTCCGGGACAGGTCCCAGAGACCCAGTACTTC. Protein sequence: CAVFPGQVPETQYF.

This CDR3 is CASSQPDRAYEQYF. DNA for the CDR3: TGCGCCAGCAGCCAGCCCGACAGGGCCTACGAGCAGTACTTC. This sequence joins TRBV4-1 and TRBJ2-7; 7 positions agree with TRBD1. This CDR3 is 14 amino acids long. With V trimmed by 3 bases and J by 2 bases, 4 bases remained unmatched. Looked up from germline, CDR1 is MGHRA and CDR2 is YSYEKL.

Many counts were recorded for this clonotype. The rearrangement uses TRBV6-4 and TRBJ2-3; 9 bases fit TRBD1. The length of the CDR3 is 16 residues. Trimming at V came to 0 bases and at J to 4 bases, leaving 5 bases not matched to a gene. Per the germline V gene, CDR1 is MRHNA and CDR2 is SNTAGT. CDR3 sequence: CASSDSYGTGPDTQYF. CDR3 nucleotides: TGTGCCAGCAGTGACTCTTACGGGACAGGGCCAGATACGCAGTATTTT.

This clonotype turned up a few times. The chain links TRBV12-5 to TRBJ2-1; D is uncertain. This CDR3 region has 14 residues. Germline V gene sequence: CDR1 LGHNT, CDR2 FRNRAP. Trimming cost V 11 bases and J 3 bases, with 17 bases left between them. The CDR3 nucleotides read TGTGCTTCCCTCCCCCCGGGCCACTACAATGAGCAGTTCTTC. Translated: CASLPPGHYNEQFF.

On this clonotype: This may be a read error, as it is one base from a much larger clone. The chain carries TRBV7-2 and TRBJ2-3; TRBD2 agrees at 10 bases. The CDR3 is 15 residues long. Germline CDR1 reads SGHTA; CDR2 reads FQGNSA. V trimming: 6 bases; J trimming: 3 bases; junction bases outside the gene matches: 6. The chain's CDR3 is CASRRAGGTTDTQYF. The CDR3, as DNA: TGTGCCAGCAGGCGAGCGGGAGGGACTACAGATACGCAGTATTTT.

In its sample, this clonotype was seen a few times. The V and J genes are TRBV3-1 and TRBJ1-2; D is possibly TRBD1 (5 bases). Trimming removed 4 bases from V and 0 bases from J, with 9 bases in between. From germline, CDR1 is LGHDT and CDR2 YNNKEL (reference sequence). The CDR3 contains 14 residues. CDR3 bases: TGTGCCAGCAGCCCCAGGGCCGCTAACTATGGCTACACCTTC. Translation gives CASSPRAANYGYTF.

The rearrangement links TRBV5-1 to TRBJ2-3; D possibly corresponds to TRBD1 (6 bases). V was trimmed by 4 bases and J by 3 bases, leaving 12 bases between them. Germline values: CDR1 SGHRS, CDR2 YFSETQ. The CDR3 spans 14 residues. This CDR3 reads CASSPGQPTDTQYF. The CDR3 nucleotides read TGCGCCAGCAGCCCAGGACAGCCAACAGATACGCAGTATTTT. Full variable domain (rest looked up from reference TRBV5-1 and TRBJ2-3): KAGVTQTPRYLIKTRGQQVTLSCSPISGHRSVSWYQQTPGQGLQFLFEYFSETQRNKGNFPGRFSGRQFSNSRSEMNVSTLELGDSALYLCASSPGQPTDTQYFGPGTRLTVL.

In this sample, this clonotype turned up many times. The rearrangement joins TRBV7-2 to TRBJ2-3; 9 bases align to TRBD2. Per the germline V gene, CDR1 is SGHTA and CDR2 is FQGNSA. The CDR3 consists of 16 residues. Trimming removed 4 bases from V and 2 bases from J; junction bases left unmatched: 7. Here the CDR3 reads CASSSGTSPYTDTQYF. In DNA form, the CDR3 reads TGTGCCAGCAGCTCAGGGACTAGCCCTTACACAGATACGCAGTATTTT. Full variable domain (missing parts from reference TRBV7-2 and TRBJ2-3): GAGVSQSPSNKVTEKGKDVELRCDPISGHTALYWYRQSLGQGLEFLIYFQGNSAPDKSGLPSDRFSAERTGGSVSTLTIQRTQQEDSAVYLCASSSGTSPYTDTQYFGPGTRLTVL.

This clonotype has at least ten counts. The chain carries TRBV20-1 and TRBJ2-3; the match to TRBD2 covers 8 bases. V lost 0 bases and J lost 1; bases outside the gene matches: 9. Germline CDR1 DFQATT, CDR2 SNEGSKA (reference sequence). The CDR3 contains 17 residues. The DNA of the CDR3 is TGCAGTGCTAGAGATCTCTTAACTAGCGGTGGCACAGATACGCAGTATTTT. Translating gives CSARDLLTSGGTDTQYF.

The rearrangement links TRBV7-9 to TRBJ2-1; no reliable D call. Trimming removed 5 bases from V and 10 bases from J, with 9 bases in between. Germline lookup yields CDR1 SEHNR and CDR2 FQNEAQ (reference sequence). The CDR3 spans 11 residues. CDR3 nucleotide sequence: TGTGCCAGCAGCCCTGGAAGGGAGCAGTTCTTC. Its translation is CASSPGREQFF.

This clonotype showed up many times. The chain couples TRBV25-1 to TRBJ2-5; D is uncertain. The CDR3 is 13 amino acids. Germline V gene sequence: CDR1 MGHDK, CDR2 SYGVNS. V lost 3 bases to trimming and J lost 1 base, with 6 bases between them. The CDR3 protein is CASSDDTQETQYF. The CDR3 region has the DNA TGTGCCAGCAGTGATGATACCCAAGAGACCCAGTACTTC.

This clonotype occurred a few times. The rearrangement joins TRBV4-3 to TRBJ2-5, with D unclear. V lost 0 bases, J lost 13 bases, and 15 bases lay in between. CDR1 and CDR2 (germline): LGHNA, YSLEER. CDR3 length: 13 residues. The DNA of the CDR3 is TGCGCCAGCAGCCAAGAGACTTGGGCCCACCCGTACTTC. Protein: CASSQETWAHPYF.